This is a list of T cell receptor beta chains from one sample in a study of cytomegalovirus exposure and HLA in healthy donors. Measured with immunoSEQ multiplex PCR; TCRdb has only the in-frame clones, and not every one. The sample records around 160,000 clones, roughly 77% being singletons. Sequences were obtained from PBMCs. These receptors originate from a woman aged 40 to 50 in good health and CMV-seropositive. Each CDR3 is given with its conserved first and last residue. The D gene is left open where the match is weak. Rows may omit the clone size; those that give it use once, few, many or a size class.

D	V	J	size	CDR3	DNA
-	TRBV7-6	TRBJ1-1	-	CASSLGGFGGQKNTEAFF	TGTGCCAGCAGCTTAGGTGGGTTCGGAGGGCAAAAGAACACTGAAGCTTTCTTT
-	TRBV7-2	TRBJ2-7	-	CASSSNYEQYF	TGTGCCAGCAGCTCTAACTACGAGCAGTACTTC
TRBD1	TRBV13	TRBJ2-7	-	CASSSDRGHSYEQYF	TGTGCCAGCAGCTCCGACAGGGGGCACTCCTACGAGCAGTACTTC
-	TRBV30	TRBJ1-4	few	CAWSVGGEKLFF	TGTGCCTGGAGTGTAGGGGGTGAAAAACTGTTTTTT
TRBD1	TRBV27	TRBJ2-7	-	CASSQSRGPEQYF	TGTGCCAGCAGCCAATCCAGGGGGCCCGAGCAGTACTTC
-	TRBV7-2	TRBJ2-7	-	CASSLARAFPGEQYF	TGTGCCAGCAGCTTAGCGCGGGCCTTCCCGGGAGAGCAGTACTTC
-	TRBV18	TRBJ1-5	-	CASSPRMETGNQPQHF	TGTGCCAGCTCCCCTCGGATGGAGACGGGCAATCAGCCCCAGCATTTT
-	TRBV30	TRBJ2-1	-	CAWSLRGGQFF	TGTGCCTGGAGCCTTAGAGGGGGACAGTTCTTC
-	TRBV5-5	TRBJ1-2	-	CASSLAGANYGYTF	TGTGCCAGCAGCTTGGCAGGGGCCAACTATGGCTACACCTTC
-	TRBV29-1	TRBJ2-3	-	CSVETGSADTQYF	TGCAGCGTTGAAACAGGGTCTGCAGATACGCAGTATTTT
-	TRBV14	TRBJ1-2	-	CASSQGGGNIYGYTF	TGTGCCAGCAGCCAAGGTGGAGGGAATATCTATGGCTACACCTTC
TRBD2	TRBV5-4	TRBJ2-7	-	CASFTSGLAYEQYF	TGTGCCAGCTTCACTAGCGGTTTAGCCTACGAGCAGTACTTC
TRBD1	TRBV4-3	TRBJ2-3	few	CASSQGLGQGRDTQYF	TGCGCCAGCAGCCAGGGTTTGGGACAGGGCAGGGATACGCAGTATTTT
-	TRBV7-9	TRBJ2-3	-	CASSPTSDTQYF	TGTGCCAGCAGTCCCACTAGCGATACGCAGTATTTT
TRBD2	TRBV7-9	TRBJ2-1	-	CASSQAGASYNEQFF	TGTGCCAGCAGTCAAGCGGGAGCGTCCTACAATGAGCAGTTCTTC
TRBD2	TRBV5-4	TRBJ2-5	-	CASSPGGAPETQYF	TGTGCCAGCAGCCCCGGGGGGGCCCCAGAGACCCAGTACTTC
-	TRBV7-6	TRBJ2-5	-	CASSFSQETQYF	TGTGCCAGCAGCTTCAGTCAAGAGACCCAGTACTTC
-	TRBV11-2	TRBJ2-3	-	CASSLARVGTDTQYF	TGTGCCAGCAGCTTAGCGAGGGTTGGCACAGATACGCAGTATTTT
TRBD1	TRBV5-8	TRBJ2-7	-	CASSSGQGIYEQYF	TGTGCCAGCAGCTCGGGACAGGGGATCTACGAGCAGTACTTC
-	TRBV5-5	TRBJ2-3	-	CASTFSGITDTQYF	TGTGCCAGCACCTTTTCAGGGATCACAGATACGCAGTATTTT
TRBD2	TRBV6-6	TRBJ2-5	-	CASSLGLAEETQYF	TGTGCCAGCAGCCTGGGACTAGCGGAAGAGACCCAGTACTTC
TRBD1	TRBV2	TRBJ2-7	-	CASSGPHDRGHTYEQYF	TGTGCCAGCAGTGGTCCCCATGACAGGGGGCACACCTACGAGCAGTACTTC